This TCR beta chain came from a study of Graves' ophthalmopathy and Graves' hyperthyroidism. Note on this clonotype: What it binds is not known.

Amplification of TCR beta CDR3 regions used RNA transcripts. RT-PCR was first run with HTBI primers, then multiplex PCR in a second round. TCRdb ran MiXCR on the multiplex PCR reads and lists one entry per CDR3 protein. The data show 13,000 to 15,000 distinct CDR3 sequences, 50% seen once. This CDR3 spans 15 amino acids. Germline-derived CDR1 and CDR2 are MRHNA and SNTAGT. V gave up 4 bases and J gave up 3 bases; unmatched junction bases: 3. Study-wide results and limits: In separating ophthalmopathy from stable hyperthyroidism, a 13-signature model achieved less than 90% sensitivity and 70% to 83% specificity.

The sequence was collected from a woman between 25 and 40 years old with Graves' ophthalmopathy. The V gene is TRBV6-4, the J gene TRBJ2-2, with 9 bases that match TRBD2. Sequences were obtained from peripheral blood. The CDR3 region has the DNA TGTGCCAGCAGTGGCATAGCGGGAGACACCGGGGAGCTGTTTTTT. This encodes CASSGIAGDTGELFF.